These T cell receptor beta chains were read from a single sample in a study of T-cell memory formation after mild COVID-19. TCRdb re-analysed the 5' RACE reads in MiXCR, keeping a single row per CDR3 protein. The data show about 180,000 distinct CDR3 sequences, approximately 18% seen once. Specimen: PBMCs or a T cell subset sorted from them (not recorded which). Receptor source: a man between 18 and 29 years old who had mild COVID-19 (a few samples of this study predate the infection). Cell type and time point are not known. The CDR3 runs from the conserved cysteine through the conserved F or W. A D gene is named only where the DNA matches it firmly. Clone size is given for some rows only: seen once, a few or many times, or a class if the clone is expanded.

d_call | j_call | v_call | clone_size | cdr3_nt | cdr3_aa
TRBD1 | TRBJ1-2 | TRBV6-1 | few | TGTGCCAGCAGAACGACAGGGGTCGGCTACACCTTC | CASRTTGVGYTF
TRBD2 | TRBJ2-1 | TRBV4-2 | few | TGTGCCAGCAGCCAATCTAGCGGGGGGTCTCTAGGTGAGCAGTTCTTC | CASSQSSGGSLGEQFF
- | TRBJ1-1 | TRBV20-1 | - | TGCAGTTTTCTCGGGAACACTGAAGCTTTCTTT | CSFLGNTEAFF
TRBD1 | TRBJ1-1 | TRBV7-2 | few | TGTGCCAGCAGCTTAGCTCCCGGACAGGGGTCTGAAGCTTTCTTT | CASSLAPGQGSEAFF
TRBD2 | TRBJ2-5 | TRBV7-2 | - | TGTGCCAGCAGTTTGACGGGGAGGGGAAAAGAGACCCAGTACTTC | CASSLTGRGKETQYF
TRBD1 | TRBJ2-7 | TRBV5-1 | - | TGCGCCAGCAGCACCGACAGGGCCTACGAGCAGTACTTC | CASSTDRAYEQYF
- | TRBJ2-5 | TRBV6-6 | - | TGTGCCAGCAGTTACGGCGGCCGGGAGACCCAGTACTTC | CASSYGGRETQYF
- | TRBJ2-3 | TRBV24-1 | few | TGTGCCACCAGTGACCGCCTTACAGATACGCAGTATTTT | CATSDRLTDTQYF
- | TRBJ2-1 | TRBV3-1 | many | TGTGCCAGCAGCAGGGCGGGGGCGGAAGAGCAGTTCTTC | CASSRAGAEEQFF
- | TRBJ2-3 | TRBV7-2 | many | TGTGCCAGCAGTCGAGCGGGAGATACGCAGTATTTT | CASSRAGDTQYF
- | TRBJ1-5 | TRBV4-2 | - | TGTGCCAGCAGCCAAGCGGAGGATCAGCCCCAGCATTTT | CASSQAEDQPQHF
- | TRBJ2-5 | TRBV4-3 | - | TGCGCCAGCAGCCCCCGACGTGGAGCGGCCCAAGAGACCCAGTACTTC | CASSPRRGAAQETQYF
- | TRBJ2-3 | TRBV5-1 | many | TGCGCCAGCAGCTTGGAATCCAGGCCCACAGATACGCAGTATTTT | CASSLESRPTDTQYF
- | TRBJ1-2 | TRBV5-1 | - | TGCGCCAGCAGCCCGGGGGGGTCAGCTAACTATGGCTACACCTTC | CASSPGGSANYGYTF
TRBD1 | TRBJ2-1 | TRBV10-3 | many | TGTGCCATCAGTGAGGCCTCGACAGGGCAGGAGCAGTTCTTC | CAISEASTGQEQFF
- | TRBJ2-7 | TRBV29-1 | few | TGCAGCGTTGAAGGCAGGGCGTACGAGCAGTACTTC | CSVEGRAYEQYF
- | TRBJ1-2 | TRBV2 | few | TGTGCCAGCAGTGTAGAGACAGGCAGCTATGGCTACACCTTC | CASSVETGSYGYTF
TRBD1 | TRBJ1-6 | TRBV6-2/TRBV6-3 | few | TGTGCCAGCAGTTCGAGGGGGCGCGGAAATTCACCCCTCCACTTT | CASSSRGRGNSPLHF
- | TRBJ1-5 | TRBV12-3/TRBV12-4 | many | TGTGCCAGCAGCTTTACAGGGACCGATCAGCCCCAGCATTTT | CASSFTGTDQPQHF
TRBD2 | TRBJ2-2 | TRBV7-2 | few | TGTGCCAGCAGCTTAAGTCTCCTAGCGGGGCACACCGGGGAGCTGTTTTTT | CASSLSLLAGHTGELFF
TRBD1 | TRBJ1-5 | TRBV2 | many | TGTGCCAGCAAAGGGACAGGGAGATATAGCAATCAGCCCCAGCATTTT | CASKGTGRYSNQPQHF
TRBD2 | TRBJ2-1 | TRBV7-2 | - | TGTGCCAGCAGCCAGCTTCTAGCGGGCAATGAGCAGTTCTTC | CASSQLLAGNEQFF
TRBD1 | TRBJ1-2 | TRBV7-2 | - | TGTGCCAGCAGCGTTGGACAGGGACTTGGCTACACCTTC | CASSVGQGLGYTF
TRBD2 | TRBJ2-1 | TRBV20-1 | - | TGCAGTGCTAGAGGAGAGGGACTAGCGGGATACAATGAGCAGTTCTTC | CSARGEGLAGYNEQFF
- | TRBJ2-1 | TRBV15 | few | TGTGCCACCAGCAGACCGGGCCTCAGCAATCAGTTCTTC | CATSRPGLSNQFF
- | TRBJ2-3 | TRBV9 | few | TGTGCCAGCAGCGTAGGTAGCGGAATCACAGATACGCAGTATTTT | CASSVGSGITDTQYF
TRBD2 | TRBJ2-5 | TRBV12-3/TRBV12-4 | - | TGTGCCAGCAGCCTAGGGACTAGCGGGGAAGAGACCCAGTACTTC | CASSLGTSGEETQYF
TRBD1 | TRBJ1-6 | TRBV6-5 | - | TGTGCCAGCAGTACCCGGACAGGGGAGGGATCACCCCTCCACTTT | CASSTRTGEGSPLHF
- | TRBJ2-7 | TRBV20-1 | - | TGCAGTGCTATAGACCCCGGTCCTTCCTACGAGCAGTACTTC | CSAIDPGPSYEQYF
- | TRBJ1-3 | TRBV9 | - | TGTGCCAGCAGCCCCCCGGCGGGGAACGTGGACACCATATATTTT | CASSPPAGNVDTIYF
TRBD1 | TRBJ2-2 | TRBV4-3 | - | TGCGCCAGCAGCCCAGGACAGGACCCGAACACCGGGGAGCTGTTTTTT | CASSPGQDPNTGELFF
- | TRBJ2-3 | TRBV7-2 | - | TGTGCCAGCAGCTTAGCGCGGTCCGGAGATACGCAGTATTTT | CASSLARSGDTQYF
TRBD1 | TRBJ1-5 | TRBV4-1 | few | TGCGCCAGCAGCCTAGACAGGGAGCAGTATAGCAATCAGCCCCAGCATTTT | CASSLDREQYSNQPQHF
- | TRBJ2-5 | TRBV7-6 | - | TGTGCCAGCAGAACCCGGCCCCGAGGAACTCAAGAGACCCAGTACTTC | CASRTRPRGTQETQYF
- | TRBJ2-2 | TRBV7-3 | few | TGTGCCAGCAGCTTAGGGTTCGCGAACACCGGGGAGCTGTTTTTT | CASSLGFANTGELFF